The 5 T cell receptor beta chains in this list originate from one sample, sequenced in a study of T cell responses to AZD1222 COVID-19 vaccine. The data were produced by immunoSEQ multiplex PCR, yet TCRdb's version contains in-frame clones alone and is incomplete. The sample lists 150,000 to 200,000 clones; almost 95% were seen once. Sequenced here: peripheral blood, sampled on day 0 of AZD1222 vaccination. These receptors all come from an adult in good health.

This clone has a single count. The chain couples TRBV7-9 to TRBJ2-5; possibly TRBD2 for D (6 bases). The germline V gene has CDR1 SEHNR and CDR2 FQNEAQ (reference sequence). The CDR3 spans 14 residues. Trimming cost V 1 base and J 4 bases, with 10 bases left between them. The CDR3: CASSLVSSVETQYF. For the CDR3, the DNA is TGTGCCAGCAGCTTAGTATCTAGCGTAGAGACCCAGTACTTC.

CDR3 amino acids: CASNHVSTNEKLFF. Here the CDR3 DNA reads TGTGCCAGCAACCACGTGTCAACTAATGAAAAACTGTTTTTT. V usage is TRBV6-5 and J usage is TRBJ1-4; D remains unclear. CDR1 MNHEY and CDR2 SVGAGI come from the germline V gene. The V end was cut by 7 bases, the J end by 0 bases, with 9 bases between. The CDR3 totals 14 residues.

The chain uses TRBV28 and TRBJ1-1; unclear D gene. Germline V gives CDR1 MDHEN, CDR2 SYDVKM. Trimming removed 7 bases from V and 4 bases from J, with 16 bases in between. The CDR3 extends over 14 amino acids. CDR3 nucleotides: TGTGCCAGCACCTTGGCGTGGGGTGGCACTGAAGCTTTCTTT. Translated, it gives CASTLAWGGTEAFF.

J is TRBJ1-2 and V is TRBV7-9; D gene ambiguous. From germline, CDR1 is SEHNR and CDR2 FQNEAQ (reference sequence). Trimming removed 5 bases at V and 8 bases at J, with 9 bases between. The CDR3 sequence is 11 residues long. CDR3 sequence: CASSELRGYTF. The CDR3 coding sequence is TGTGCCAGCAGCGAGTTAAGGGGCTACACCTTC. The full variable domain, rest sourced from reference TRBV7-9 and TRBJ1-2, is DTGVSQNPRHKITKRGQNVTFRCDPISEHNRLYWYRQTLGQGPEFLTYFQNEAQLEKSRLLSDRFSAERPKGSFSTLEIQRTEQGDSAMYLCASSELRGYTFGSGTRLTVV.

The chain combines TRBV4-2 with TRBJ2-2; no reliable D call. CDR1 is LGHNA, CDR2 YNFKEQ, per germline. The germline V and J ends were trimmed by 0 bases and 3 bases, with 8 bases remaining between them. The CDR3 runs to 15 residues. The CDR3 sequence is CASSQDAHHTGELFF. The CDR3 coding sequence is TGTGCCAGCAGCCAAGACGCACACCACACCGGGGAGCTGTTTTTT.